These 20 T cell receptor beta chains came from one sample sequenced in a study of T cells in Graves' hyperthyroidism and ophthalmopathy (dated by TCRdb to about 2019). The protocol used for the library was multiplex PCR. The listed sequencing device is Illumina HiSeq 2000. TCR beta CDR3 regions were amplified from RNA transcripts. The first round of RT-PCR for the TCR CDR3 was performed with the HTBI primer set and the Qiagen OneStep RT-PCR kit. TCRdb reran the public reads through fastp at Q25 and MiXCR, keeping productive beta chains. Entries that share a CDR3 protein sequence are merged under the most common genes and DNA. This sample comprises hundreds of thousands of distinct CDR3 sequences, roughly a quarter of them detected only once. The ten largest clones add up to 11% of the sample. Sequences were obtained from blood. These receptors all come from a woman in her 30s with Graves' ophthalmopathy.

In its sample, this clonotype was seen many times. This chain's CDR3 is CASSYPLGGRGNQPQHF. The CDR3 DNA is TGTGCCAGCAGTTACCCGCTGGGGGGGCGAGGCAATCAGCCCCAGCATTTT. The J gene is TRBJ1-5, the V gene TRBV6-2 or TRBV6-3; D might be TRBD1 (6 bases). CDR1 and CDR2 (germline): MNHEY, SVGEGT. V lost 2 bases, J lost 2 bases, and 16 bases lay in between. CDR3 length: 17 residues.

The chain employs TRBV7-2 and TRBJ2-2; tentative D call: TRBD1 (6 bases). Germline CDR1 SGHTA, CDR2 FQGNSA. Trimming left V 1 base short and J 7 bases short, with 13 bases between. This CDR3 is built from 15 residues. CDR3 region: CASSLGQGLGGELFF. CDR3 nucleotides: TGTGCCAGCAGCTTAGGGCAGGGGTTAGGCGGGGAGCTGTTTTTT.

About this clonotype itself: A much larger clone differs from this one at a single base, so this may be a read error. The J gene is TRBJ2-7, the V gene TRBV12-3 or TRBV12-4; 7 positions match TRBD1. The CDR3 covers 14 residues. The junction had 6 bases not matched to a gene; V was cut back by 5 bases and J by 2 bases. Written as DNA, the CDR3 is TGTGCCAGCAGTGTCTGGGACAGAGCCTACGAGCAGTACTTC. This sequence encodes CASSVWDRAYEQYF.

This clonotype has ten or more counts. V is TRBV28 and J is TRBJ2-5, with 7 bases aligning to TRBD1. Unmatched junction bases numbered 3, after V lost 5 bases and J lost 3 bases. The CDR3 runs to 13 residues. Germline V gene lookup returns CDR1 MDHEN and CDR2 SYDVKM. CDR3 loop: CASSDRAEETQYF. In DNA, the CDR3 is TGTGCCAGCAGTGACAGGGCGGAAGAGACCCAGTACTTC.

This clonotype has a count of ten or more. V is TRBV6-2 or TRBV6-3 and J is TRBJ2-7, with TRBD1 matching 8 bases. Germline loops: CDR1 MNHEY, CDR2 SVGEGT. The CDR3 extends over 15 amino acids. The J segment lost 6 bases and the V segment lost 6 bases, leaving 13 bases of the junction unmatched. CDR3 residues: CASSNRQGISFEQYF. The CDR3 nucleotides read TGTGCCAGCAGCAATCGACAGGGGATCTCTTTCGAGCAGTACTTC.

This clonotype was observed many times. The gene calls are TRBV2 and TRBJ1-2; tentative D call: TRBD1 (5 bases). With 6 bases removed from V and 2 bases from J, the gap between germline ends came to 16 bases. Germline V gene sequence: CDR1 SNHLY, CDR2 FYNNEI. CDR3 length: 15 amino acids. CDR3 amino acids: CASRQTGLGNYGYTF. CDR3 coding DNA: TGTGCCAGCAGACAAACAGGTTTGGGGAACTATGGCTACACCTTC.

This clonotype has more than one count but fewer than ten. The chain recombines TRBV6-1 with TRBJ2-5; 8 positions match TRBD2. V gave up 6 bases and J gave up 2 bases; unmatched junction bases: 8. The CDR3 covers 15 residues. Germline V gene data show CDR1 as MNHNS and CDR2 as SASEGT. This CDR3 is CASSRSQRGQETQYF. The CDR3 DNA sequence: TGTGCCAGCAGCCGCTCGCAGCGGGGGCAAGAGACCCAGTACTTC.

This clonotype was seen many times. This CDR3 is CASRFRDRASQPQHF. CDR3 in DNA: TGTGCCAGCAGATTCCGGGACAGGGCGAGTCAGCCCCAGCATTTT. The chain combines TRBV28 with TRBJ1-5; TRBD1 agrees at 9 bases. The CDR3 covers 15 residues. Trimming took 6 bases from V and 6 from J; bases not matched to a gene: 9. CDR1 MDHEN and CDR2 SYDVKM come from the germline V gene.

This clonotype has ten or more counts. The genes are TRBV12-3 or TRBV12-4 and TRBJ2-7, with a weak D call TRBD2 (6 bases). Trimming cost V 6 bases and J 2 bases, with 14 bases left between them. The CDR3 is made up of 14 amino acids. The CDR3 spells CASRADLATYEQYF. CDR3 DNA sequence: TGTGCCAGCAGGGCCGACCTAGCGACCTACGAGCAGTACTTC.

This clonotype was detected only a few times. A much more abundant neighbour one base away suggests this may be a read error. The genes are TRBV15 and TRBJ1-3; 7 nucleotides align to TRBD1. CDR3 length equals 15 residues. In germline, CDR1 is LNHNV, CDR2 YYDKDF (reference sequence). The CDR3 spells CVTSRGDSSGNTIYF. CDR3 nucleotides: TGTGTCACCAGCAGAGGGGACAGCTCTGGAAACACCATATATTTT. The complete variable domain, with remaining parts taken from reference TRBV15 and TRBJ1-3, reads DAMVIQNPRYQVTQFGKPVTLSCSQTLNHNVMYWYQQKSSQAPKLLFHYYDKDFNNEADTPDNFQSRRPNTSFCFLDIRSPGLGDTAMYLCVTSRGDSSGNTIYFGEGSWLTVV.

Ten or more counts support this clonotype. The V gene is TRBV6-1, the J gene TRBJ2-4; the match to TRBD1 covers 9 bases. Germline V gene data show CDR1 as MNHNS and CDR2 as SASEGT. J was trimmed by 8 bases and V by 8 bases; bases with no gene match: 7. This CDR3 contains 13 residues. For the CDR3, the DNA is TGTGCCAGCTCCGGGACAGGGAACGACATTCAGTACTTC. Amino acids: CASSGTGNDIQYF.

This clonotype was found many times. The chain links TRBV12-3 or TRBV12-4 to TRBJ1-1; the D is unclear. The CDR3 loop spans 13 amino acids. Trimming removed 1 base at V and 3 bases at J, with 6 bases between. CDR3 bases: TGTGCCAGCAGTTTAGGGGAGGACACTGAAGCTTTCTTT. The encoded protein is CASSLGEDTEAFF.

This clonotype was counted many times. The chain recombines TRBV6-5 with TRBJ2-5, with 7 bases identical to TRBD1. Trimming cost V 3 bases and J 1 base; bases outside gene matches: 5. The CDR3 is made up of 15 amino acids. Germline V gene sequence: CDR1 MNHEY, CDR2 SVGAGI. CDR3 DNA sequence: TGTGCCAGCAGTTATCTACAGGGGAGCCAAGAGACCCAGTACTTC. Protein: CASSYLQGSQETQYF.

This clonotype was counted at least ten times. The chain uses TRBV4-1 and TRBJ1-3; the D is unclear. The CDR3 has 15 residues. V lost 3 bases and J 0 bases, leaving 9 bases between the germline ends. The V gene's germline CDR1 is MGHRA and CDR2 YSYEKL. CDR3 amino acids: CASSQATNSGNTIYF. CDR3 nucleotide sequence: TGCGCCAGCAGCCAGGCGACAAACTCTGGAAACACCATATATTTT.

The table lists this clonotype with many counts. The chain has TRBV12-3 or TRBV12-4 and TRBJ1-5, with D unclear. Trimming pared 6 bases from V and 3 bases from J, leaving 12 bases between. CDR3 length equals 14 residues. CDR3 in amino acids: CASRPGSFNQPQHF. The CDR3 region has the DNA TGTGCCAGCAGGCCGGGGTCCTTCAATCAGCCCCAGCATTTT.

This CDR3 is CASSFRPRGRWSGELFF. The CDR3 DNA reads TGTGCCAGCAGTTTCCGCCCCAGGGGGCGATGGTCCGGGGAGCTGTTTTTT. The chain uses TRBV6-5 and TRBJ2-2; 8 nucleotides match TRBD1. Germline lookup yields CDR1 MNHEY and CDR2 SVGAGI. This CDR3 comprises 17 residues. J was trimmed by 6 bases and V by 4 bases; bases with no gene match: 13.

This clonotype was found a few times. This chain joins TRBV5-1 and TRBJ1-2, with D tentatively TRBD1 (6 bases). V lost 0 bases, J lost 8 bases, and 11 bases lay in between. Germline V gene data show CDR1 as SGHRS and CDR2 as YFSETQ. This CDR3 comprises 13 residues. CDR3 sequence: CASSLDPQGGYTF. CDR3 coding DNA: TGCGCCAGCAGCTTGGACCCTCAGGGGGGCTACACCTTC.

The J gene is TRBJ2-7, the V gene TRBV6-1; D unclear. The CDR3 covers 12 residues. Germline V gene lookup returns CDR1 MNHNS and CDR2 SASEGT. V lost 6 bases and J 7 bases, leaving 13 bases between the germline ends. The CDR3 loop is CASRTGPVEQYF. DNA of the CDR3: TGTGCCAGCAGGACCGGACCGGTGGAGCAGTACTTC.

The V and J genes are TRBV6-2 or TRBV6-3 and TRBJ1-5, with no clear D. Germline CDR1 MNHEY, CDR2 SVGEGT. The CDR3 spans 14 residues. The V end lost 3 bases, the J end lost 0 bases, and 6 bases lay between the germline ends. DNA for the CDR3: TGTGCCAGCAGTTATCTTTATAGCAATCAGCCCCAGCATTTT. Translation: CASSYLYSNQPQHF.

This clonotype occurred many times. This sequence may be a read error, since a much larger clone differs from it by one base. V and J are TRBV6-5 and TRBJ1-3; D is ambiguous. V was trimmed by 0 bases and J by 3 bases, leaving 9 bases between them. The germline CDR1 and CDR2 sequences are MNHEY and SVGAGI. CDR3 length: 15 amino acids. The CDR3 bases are TGTGCCAGCAGTTACTCCGGCCGGTATGGAAACACCATATATTTT. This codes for CASSYSGRYGNTIYF.